The 9 T cell receptor beta chains given below trace back to one sample, sequenced in a study of blood T cell repertoires in COVID-19. Using immunoSEQ multiplex PCR, the repertoire was profiled, and TCRdb retains in-frame clones only, with some absent. Among roughly 84,000 clones listed, 60% to 80% were seen once. The sequencing input was peripheral blood. The receptors shown here come from a man aged 55 to 69 with COVID-19, enrolled during active disease.

The rearrangement links TRBV7-2 to TRBJ2-2, with 15 bases identical to TRBD2. V was clipped by 4 bases and J by 8 bases; unmatched bases: 11. CDR1 and CDR2 from the germline V gene are SGHTA and FQGNSA. The CDR3 spans 18 residues. The CDR3 nucleotides are TGTGCCAGCAGCTCATCCCGGACTAGCGGGAGGGCCGTGGGGGAGCTGTTTTTT. The encoded protein is CASSSSRTSGRAVGELFF.

J is TRBJ2-1 and V is TRBV4-3, with 9 bases fitting TRBD2. Trimming at V came to 1 base and at J to 2 bases, leaving 3 bases not matched to a gene. This CDR3 has 16 amino acids. Germline V lookup: CDR1 LGHNA, CDR2 YSLEER. The CDR3 coding sequence is TGCGCCAGCAGCCAAGGCTTAGCGGGAGCCTACAATGAGCAGTTCTTC. Its protein is CASSQGLAGAYNEQFF.

The chain is built from TRBV5-1 and TRBJ1-4; 9 bases are a match to TRBD1. The CDR3 contains 17 residues. Germline values: CDR1 SGHRS, CDR2 YFSETQ. V lost 4 bases to trimming and J lost 5 bases; unmatched junction nucleotides: 12. CDR3 nucleotide sequence: TGCGCCAGCAGCCCGGGGTGGAGTGACAGGGGGAATGAAAAACTGTTTTTT. Translation: CASSPGWSDRGNEKLFF.

This clone was seen a single time. This chain joins TRBV15 and TRBJ1-5; 7 nucleotides line up with TRBD1. This CDR3 is 20 amino acids long. J gave up 5 bases and V 1 base, and 20 bases lay outside the gene matches. Per germline, CDR1 LNHNV and CDR2 YYDKDF (reference sequence). The CDR3 loop reads CATSRGRLSTGWVSDQPQHF. The CDR3 DNA sequence: TGTGCCACCAGCAGAGGGCGATTGTCGACAGGGTGGGTAAGCGATCAGCCCCAGCATTTT.

The chain joins TRBV5-4 to TRBJ2-5; 8 nucleotides align to TRBD1. Germline V gives CDR1 SGHNT, CDR2 YYREEE (reference sequence). The V segment lost 4 bases and the J segment 9 bases; nucleotides outside the gene matches: 8. CDR3 size: 13 residues. CDR3 in amino acids: CASSPVGGQAQYF. CDR3 sequence (DNA): TGTGCCAGCAGCCCGGTGGGGGGACAGGCCCAGTACTTC.

The chain has TRBV18 and TRBJ1-4; D is ambiguous. The CDR3 contains 13 residues. Trimming removed 6 bases from V and 8 bases from J, with 13 bases in between. Germline CDR1 is KGHSH and CDR2 is LQKENI. The CDR3: CASSPTRGEKLFF. The CDR3 coding sequence is TGTGCCAGCTCCCCGACGAGAGGAGAAAAACTGTTTTTT.

The chain recombines TRBV19 with TRBJ2-5; maybe TRBD1 (6 bases). Germline V lookup: CDR1 LNHDA, CDR2 SQIVND (reference sequence). The CDR3 totals 16 residues. Deletions cut 6 bases from V and 9 bases from J, with 26 bases between. The chain's CDR3 is CASSPPATGRHPAQYF. DNA for the CDR3: TGTGCCAGTAGCCCCCCCGCAACAGGGCGGCATCCGGCCCAGTACTTC.

CDR3 protein: CASSEYAGSYEQYF. As DNA, the CDR3 is TGTGCCAGCAGTGAATACGCAGGGTCCTACGAGCAGTACTTC. The J gene is TRBJ2-7, the V gene TRBV6-1, with a weak D call TRBD1 (5 bases). Trimming cost V 2 bases and J 1 base, with 9 bases left between them. There are 14 residues in the CDR3. Germline CDR1 reads MNHNS; CDR2 reads SASEGT.

The chain employs TRBV2 and TRBJ2-7; TRBD1 matches 8 bases. Germline CDR1 is SNHLY and CDR2 is FYNNEI. J lost 5 bases, V lost 6 bases, and 9 bases had no gene match. The CDR3 totals 14 residues. In nucleotides, the CDR3 is TGTGCCAGCAGGAAGACAGGGGTTCAAGACGAGCAGTACTTC. Amino acid sequence: CASRKTGVQDEQYF. Supplemented by reference TRBV2 and TRBJ2-7, the full variable domain reads EPEVTQTPSHQVTQMGQEVILRCVPISNHLYFYWYRQILGQKVEFLVSFYNNEISEKSEIFDDQFSVERPDGSNFTLKIRSTKLEDSAMYFCASRKTGVQDEQYFGPGTRLTVT.